Below are 32 T cell receptor beta chains sequenced from a single sample in a study of blood T cell repertoires in COVID-19. Using immunoSEQ multiplex PCR, the repertoire was profiled, and TCRdb retains in-frame clones only, with some absent. This table holds around 480,000 clones, around 87% found once. Input material: PBMCs or T cells enriched from blood (not recorded which). The receptors were sampled from a woman younger than 35 who had recovered from COVID-19.

The CDR3 nucleotides are TGTGCCAGCAGCTTAGTAGCGGGGGGGATGCAGTACTTC. It translates to CASSLVAGGMQYF. The V call is TRBV7-2, the J call TRBJ2-7; the match to TRBD2 covers 11 bases. The V and J ends lost 1 base and 9 bases, in that order; junction bases with no gene match: 2. The germline V gene has CDR1 SGHTA and CDR2 FQGNSA. The CDR3 has 13 residues.

V usage is TRBV7-3 and J usage is TRBJ2-2; the match to TRBD2 covers 14 bases. The CDR3 is made up of 18 amino acids. Per germline, CDR1 SGHTA and CDR2 FQGTGA. Trimming at V came to 0 bases and at J to 3 bases, leaving 3 bases not matched to a gene. The CDR3 sequence: CASSLTGLAGDYTGELFF. The CDR3 nucleotides read TGTGCCAGCAGCTTAACGGGACTAGCGGGGGACTACACCGGGGAGCTGTTTTTT.

The rearrangement links TRBV30 to TRBJ2-7; weak D call: TRBD2 (6 bases). The CDR3 runs 17 residues. Germline CDR1 GTSNPN, CDR2 SVGIG (reference sequence). V lost 2 bases to trimming and J lost 4 bases, with 24 bases between them. The CDR3 protein is CAWSIPPGAGNIYEQYF. CDR3 in DNA: TGTGCCTGGAGTATTCCCCCTGGGGCGGGGAACATTTACGAGCAGTACTTC.

The chain has TRBV10-2 and TRBJ2-5; TRBD1 agrees at 8 bases. The trim removed 4 bases at V and 5 bases at J, leaving 12 bases unmatched. From germline, CDR1 is WSHSY and CDR2 SAAADI. The CDR3 spans 16 residues. CDR3 amino acids: CASSGLTGRTGETQYF. The CDR3 DNA follows: TGCGCCAGCAGTGGCTTAACGGGACGGACAGGGGAGACCCAGTACTTC.

The chain joins TRBV7-2 to TRBJ1-1, with unresolved D. The germline V gene encodes CDR1 SGHTA and CDR2 FQGNSA. The CDR3 contains 14 residues. Trimming took off 1 base at V and 3 bases at J, with 9 bases between the two ends. The CDR3 nucleotides read TGTGCCAGCAGCTTAGACGGTGGGCACACTGAAGCTTTCTTT. It yields the protein CASSLDGGHTEAFF.

The chain is built from TRBV4-1 and TRBJ2-5, with a tentative D call TRBD2 (5 bases). V gave up 4 bases and J gave up 2 bases, with 14 bases separating them. The CDR3 totals 15 residues. Per the germline V gene, CDR1 is MGHRA and CDR2 is YSYEKL. CDR3 amino acids: CASSRAGNFQETQYF. The CDR3 DNA reads as TGCGCCAGCAGCCGCGCCGGGAATTTTCAAGAGACCCAGTACTTC.

The chain combines TRBV25-1 with TRBJ1-3; no definite D call. The germline V and J ends were trimmed by 3 bases and 0 bases, with 15 bases remaining between them. CDR3 size: 17 residues. Germline assignment: CDR1 MGHDK and CDR2 SYGVNS. The DNA for the CDR3 is TGTGCCAGCAGTGATTGGTGGTACAGCTTCTCTGGAAACACCATATATTTT. It translates to CASSDWWYSFSGNTIYF.

This clone turned up a few times. The chain combines TRBV3-1 (or the pseudogene TRBV3-2) with TRBJ1-6; D gene unclear. CDR1 is LGHDT and CDR2 is YNNKEL in the germline V gene (reference sequence). Trimming took off 0 bases at V and 8 bases at J, with 5 bases between the two ends. The CDR3 consists of 13 residues. The CDR3 loop reads CASSQDDYSPLHF. The DNA of the CDR3 is TGTGCCAGCAGCCAAGATGACTATTCACCCCTCCACTTT.

The chain has TRBV5-4 and TRBJ1-4; 7 nucleotides line up with TRBD1. The V and J ends lost 3 bases and 2 bases, in that order; junction bases with no gene match: 1. The germline CDR1 and CDR2 sequences are SGHNT and YYREEE (reference sequence). CDR3 length: 14 residues. The CDR3 sequence: CASSSDRTNEKLFF. The CDR3 nucleotides read TGTGCCAGCAGCTCGGACAGGACTAATGAAAAACTGTTTTTT. Supplemented by reference TRBV5-4 and TRBJ1-4, the full variable domain reads ETGVTQSPTHLIKTRGQQVTLRCSSQSGHNTVSWYQQALGQGPQFIFQYYREEENGRGNFPPRFSGLQFPNYSSELNVNALELDDSALYLCASSSDRTNEKLFFGSGTQLSVL.

The chain links TRBV7-2 to TRBJ2-2; TRBD1 might be the D (5 bases). With 0 bases removed from V and 8 bases from J, the gap between germline ends came to 10 bases. This CDR3 comprises 14 residues. Looked up from germline, CDR1 is SGHTA and CDR2 is FQGNSA. CDR3 loop: CASSLAAPGGELFF. DNA of the CDR3: TGTGCCAGCAGCTTAGCGGCTCCAGGGGGGGAGCTGTTTTTT.

The rearrangement links TRBV5-6 to TRBJ2-7; 9 nucleotides align to TRBD1. This CDR3 contains 14 residues. Germline V gene lookup returns CDR1 SGHDT and CDR2 YYEEEE. V lost 1 base and J lost 5; bases outside the gene matches: 4. CDR3 amino acids: CASSLLDRGNEQYF. CDR3 coding DNA: TGTGCCAGCAGCTTGCTGGACAGGGGAAACGAGCAGTACTTC.

J is TRBJ1-6 and V is TRBV2, with 8 bases fitting TRBD1. Germline V gene lookup returns CDR1 SNHLY and CDR2 FYNNEI. Germline trimming cut 6 bases from V and 7 bases from J; bases unmatched to any gene: 8. This CDR3 comprises 15 residues. The CDR3 protein is CASRPGQVRNSPLHF. Here the CDR3 DNA reads TGTGCCAGCAGACCGGGACAGGTGCGGAATTCACCCCTCCACTTT.

This clone was counted a few times. The chain employs TRBV11-2 and TRBJ2-7; 7 positions match TRBD1. V was pared by 3 bases and J by 2 bases, with 13 bases of the junction left unmatched. The CDR3 sequence is 17 residues long. Germline CDR1 and CDR2: SGHAT and FQNNGV. The CDR3 region is CASSFRRLGQETYEQYF. CDR3 DNA: TGTGCCAGCAGCTTTAGGCGCCTCGGACAGGAAACCTACGAGCAGTACTTC.

In DNA, the CDR3 is TGTGCCATCAGTACTTATAGCAATCAGCCCCAGCATTTT. It specifies CAISTYSNQPQHF. J is TRBJ1-5 and V is TRBV10-3; D gene unclear. Per the germline V gene, CDR1 is ENHRY and CDR2 is SYGVKD. V dropped 5 bases and J dropped 0 bases, with 5 bases sitting between them. The CDR3 is 13 amino acids.

This clone was counted a single time. The chain employs TRBV9 and TRBJ2-3, with TRBD2 matching over 7 bases. Trimming took 6 bases from V and 1 from J; bases not matched to a gene: 8. Per germline, CDR1 SGDLS and CDR2 YYNGEE. The length of the CDR3 is 15 residues. CDR3 amino acids: CASTQTSLGTDTQYF. CDR3 DNA: TGTGCCAGCACCCAGACTAGCTTGGGCACAGATACGCAGTATTTT.

The rearrangement joins TRBV2 to TRBJ2-3, with 9 bases that match TRBD2. CDR1 and CDR2 (germline): SNHLY, FYNNEI. The CDR3 contains 15 residues. V was pared by 2 bases and J by 5 bases, with 5 bases of the junction left unmatched. The CDR3 here is CASSEWRGGVDTQYF. The CDR3 coding sequence is TGTGCCAGCAGTGAATGGCGGGGGGGAGTAGATACGCAGTATTTT.

To note about this clone: The junction departs from germline at one end; a sequencing error may be responsible. The chain uses TRBV5-1 and TRBJ2-5; TRBD2 might be the D (5 bases). There are 14 residues in the CDR3. CDR1 is SGHRS and CDR2 is YFSETQ in the germline V gene. CDR3 loop: CASSPGSSSETQYF. In DNA, the CDR3 is TGCGCCAGCAGCCCGGGGAGTTCAAGTGAGACTCAGTACTTC.

V gene TRBV5-1 combines with J gene TRBJ1-6; D may be TRBD1 (6 bases). This CDR3 spans 14 amino acids. V lost 7 bases and J 5 bases, leaving 13 bases between the germline ends. CDR1 and CDR2 from the germline V gene are SGHRS and YFSETQ. CDR3 in DNA: TGCGCCAGCGGGGGCGGCGTGAATAATTCACCCCTCCACTTT. Its protein product is CASGGGVNNSPLHF.

This chain links TRBV5-1 with TRBJ1-6, with D hard to call. There are 14 residues in the CDR3. Looked up from germline, CDR1 is SGHRS and CDR2 is YFSETQ. Trimming took off 0 bases at V and 8 bases at J, with 9 bases between the two ends. This CDR3 is CASSLDPRDSPLHF. The CDR3 region has the DNA TGCGCCAGCAGCTTGGACCCTCGGGATTCACCCCTCCACTTT. The full variable domain, in which reference TRBV5-1 and TRBJ1-6 provide the parts outside the CDR3, is KAGVTQTPRYLIKTRGQQVTLSCSPISGHRSVSWYQQTPGQGLQFLFEYFSETQRNKGNFPGRFSGRQFSNSRSEMNVSTLELGDSALYLCASSLDPRDSPLHFGNGTRLTVT.

The chain carries TRBV5-4 and TRBJ2-7, with D perhaps TRBD1 (6 bases). Germline loops: CDR1 SGHNT, CDR2 YYREEE (reference sequence). The CDR3 is made up of 15 amino acids. V shed 3 bases and J shed 5 bases, with 18 bases lying between them. CDR3 loop: CASSWVWTARHEQYF. DNA for the CDR3: TGTGCCAGCAGCTGGGTATGGACAGCCCGTCACGAGCAGTACTTC.

V is TRBV7-3 and J is TRBJ2-3; 10 nucleotides agree with TRBD2. CDR1 and CDR2 (germline): SGHTA, FQGTGA. J was trimmed by 0 bases and V by 5 bases; bases with no gene match: 8. The CDR3 is 17 amino acids. CDR3 sequence reads: CASSPEVSGGSTDTQYF. In DNA, the CDR3 is TGTGCCAGCAGCCCCGAAGTTAGCGGGGGGAGCACAGATACGCAGTATTTT.

For this clone: Within the sample, other DNA sequences also encode this same CDR3. The chain joins TRBV12-3 or TRBV12-4 to TRBJ2-7; D call uncertain. Deletions cut 1 base from V and 0 bases from J, with 4 bases between. The CDR3 sequence is 13 residues long. The CDR3 nucleotides read TGTGCCAGCAGTTTAGGTAGCTCCTACGAGCAGTACTTC. This encodes CASSLGSSYEQYF.

This chain uses TRBV6-1 with TRBJ1-1; 8 nucleotides agree with TRBD1. The germline V gene encodes CDR1 MNHNS and CDR2 SASEGT. J gave up 6 bases and V 0 bases, and 9 bases lay outside the gene matches. The CDR3 spans 16 residues. The CDR3 loop reads CASSEAWTGFRAEAFF. CDR3 bases: TGTGCCAGCAGTGAAGCGTGGACAGGGTTTAGAGCTGAAGCTTTCTTT.

This clone was seen a few times. The V call is TRBV5-5, the J call TRBJ1-1, with D possibly matching TRBD1 (6 bases). V gave up 2 bases and J gave up 2 bases, with 10 bases separating them. The CDR3 length is 14 residues. CDR1 SGHKS and CDR2 YYEKEE come from the germline V gene (reference sequence). For the CDR3, the DNA is TGTGCCAGCAGCTTTTGGGACACAAACACTGAAGCTTTCTTT. This gives the protein CASSFWDTNTEAFF.

The chain combines TRBV15 with TRBJ1-5; D is perhaps TRBD1 (6 bases). V was trimmed by 0 bases and J by 6 bases, leaving 12 bases between them. Germline lookup yields CDR1 LNHNV and CDR2 YYDKDF (reference sequence). This CDR3 contains 15 residues. In DNA, the CDR3 is TGTGCCACCAGCAGAGATACAGGGAAGGGTCAGCCCCAGCATTTT. Its translation: CATSRDTGKGQPQHF. Based on the CDR3 plus reference TRBV15 and TRBJ1-5, the full variable domain is DAMVIQNPRYQVTQFGKPVTLSCSQTLNHNVMYWYQQKSSQAPKLLFHYYDKDFNNEADTPDNFQSRRPNTSFCFLDIRSPGLGDTAMYLCATSRDTGKGQPQHFGDGTRLSIL.

The J gene is TRBJ2-7, the V gene TRBV10-1; TRBD1 matches 7 bases. Germline V gene data show CDR1 as WNHNN and CDR2 as SYGVQD (reference sequence). The V and J ends lost 5 bases and 3 bases, in that order; junction bases with no gene match: 4. This CDR3 is built from 13 residues. The CDR3 here is CASSPDRDYEQYF. CDR3 nucleotides: TGCGCCAGCAGTCCCGACAGGGACTACGAGCAGTACTTC.

The V and J genes are TRBV12-3 or TRBV12-4 and TRBJ1-2, with 8 bases identical to TRBD1. The CDR3 sequence is 13 residues long. V dropped 9 bases and J dropped 7; count of bases not matched to a gene: 10. This chain's CDR3 is CARLGRGRGGYTF. The CDR3 nucleotides are TGTGCCAGACTAGGCAGGGGGCGCGGTGGCTACACCTTC.

In DNA form, the CDR3 reads TGCGCCAGCAGCTTAGGACAGGGGGACCAAGAGACCCAGTACTTC. Amino acids: CASSLGQGDQETQYF. This chain links TRBV5-1 with TRBJ2-5; 10 positions match TRBD1. J lost 0 bases, V lost 2 bases, and 1 base had no gene match. The CDR3 runs to 15 residues. The germline V gene has CDR1 SGHRS and CDR2 YFSETQ.

The chain combines TRBV9 with TRBJ1-2; 10 bases agree with TRBD1. CDR3 length: 15 residues. Germline V gene data show CDR1 as SGDLS and CDR2 as YYNGEE. V dropped 3 bases and J dropped 8; count of bases not matched to a gene: 10. The CDR3 region is CASSGTGTGVDGYTF. The CDR3 DNA follows: TGTGCCAGCAGCGGAACTGGGACAGGGGTAGACGGCTACACCTTC. Combining the CDR3 with reference TRBV9 and TRBJ1-2 gives the whole variable domain DSGVTQTPKHLITATGQRVTLRCSPRSGDLSVYWYQQSLDQGLQFLIQYYNGEERAKGNILERFSAQQFPDLHSELNLSSLELGDSALYFCASSGTGTGVDGYTFGSGTRLTVV.

The chain employs TRBV11-2 and TRBJ1-2; D may be TRBD1 (5 bases). The length of the CDR3 is 15 residues. Germline assignment: CDR1 SGHAT and CDR2 FQNNGV. Trimming removed 5 bases at V and 5 bases at J, with 18 bases between. The CDR3 coding sequence is TGTGCCAGCAGCCACGGAAGGGGCACGATGTATGGCTACACCTTC. Translating it yields CASSHGRGTMYGYTF.

V usage is TRBV5-1 and J usage is TRBJ2-1; 8 bases align to TRBD2. Germline V gives CDR1 SGHRS, CDR2 YFSETQ. This CDR3 spans 15 amino acids. Losses at the gene ends were 0 bases for V and 6 bases for J; bases not matched to a gene: 5. CDR3 amino acids: CASSLDGGGLNEQFF. CDR3 sequence (DNA): TGCGCCAGCAGCTTGGATGGCGGGGGGCTCAATGAGCAGTTCTTC.

This clone came up a few times. The chain has TRBV5-1 and TRBJ1-1, with D possibly being TRBD1 (5 bases). This CDR3 is 13 amino acids long. The V end was cut by 0 bases, the J end by 8 bases, with 11 bases between. Looked up from germline, CDR1 is SGHRS and CDR2 is YFSETQ. Here the CDR3 DNA reads TGCGCCAGCAGCTTGGAATACAGGAGCGAAGCTTTCTTT. Amino acids: CASSLEYRSEAFF.